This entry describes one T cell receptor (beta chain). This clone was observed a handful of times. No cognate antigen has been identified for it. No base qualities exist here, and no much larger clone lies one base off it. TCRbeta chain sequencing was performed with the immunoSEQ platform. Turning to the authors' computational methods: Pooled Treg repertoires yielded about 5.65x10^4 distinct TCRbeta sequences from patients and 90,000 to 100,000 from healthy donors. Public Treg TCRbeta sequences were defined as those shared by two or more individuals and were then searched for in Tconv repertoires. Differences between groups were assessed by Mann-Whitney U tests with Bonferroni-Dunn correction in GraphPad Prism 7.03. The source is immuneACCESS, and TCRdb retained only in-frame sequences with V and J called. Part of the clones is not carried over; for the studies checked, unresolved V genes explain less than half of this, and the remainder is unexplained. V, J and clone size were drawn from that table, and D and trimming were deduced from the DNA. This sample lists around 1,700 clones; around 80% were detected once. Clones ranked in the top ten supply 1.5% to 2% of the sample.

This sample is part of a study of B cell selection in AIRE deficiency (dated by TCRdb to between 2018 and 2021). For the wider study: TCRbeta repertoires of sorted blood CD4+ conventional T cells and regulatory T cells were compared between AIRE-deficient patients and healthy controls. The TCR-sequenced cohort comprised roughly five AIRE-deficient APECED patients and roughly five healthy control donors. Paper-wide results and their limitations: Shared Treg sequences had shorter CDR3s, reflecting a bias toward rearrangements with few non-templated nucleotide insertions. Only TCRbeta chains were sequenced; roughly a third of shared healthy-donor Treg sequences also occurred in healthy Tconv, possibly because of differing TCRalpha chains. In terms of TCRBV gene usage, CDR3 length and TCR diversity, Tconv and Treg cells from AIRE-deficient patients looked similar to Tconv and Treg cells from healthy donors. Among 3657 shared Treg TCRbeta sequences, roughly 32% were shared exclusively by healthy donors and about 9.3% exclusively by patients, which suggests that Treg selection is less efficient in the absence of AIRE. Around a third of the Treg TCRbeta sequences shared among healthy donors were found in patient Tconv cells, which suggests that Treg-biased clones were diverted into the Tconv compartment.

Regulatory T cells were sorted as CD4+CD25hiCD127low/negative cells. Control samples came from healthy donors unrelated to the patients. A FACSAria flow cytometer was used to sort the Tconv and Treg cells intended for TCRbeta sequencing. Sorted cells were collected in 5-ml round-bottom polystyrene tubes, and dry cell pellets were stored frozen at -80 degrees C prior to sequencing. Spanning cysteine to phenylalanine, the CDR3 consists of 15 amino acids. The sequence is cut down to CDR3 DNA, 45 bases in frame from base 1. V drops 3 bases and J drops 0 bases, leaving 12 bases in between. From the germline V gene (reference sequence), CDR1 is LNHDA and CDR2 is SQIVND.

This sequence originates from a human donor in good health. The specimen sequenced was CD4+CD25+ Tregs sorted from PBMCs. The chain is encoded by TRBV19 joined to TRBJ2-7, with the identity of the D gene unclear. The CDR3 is CASSIRPRDSYEQYF. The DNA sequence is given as TGTGCCAGTAGTATTAGGCCTAGAGACTCCTACGAGCAGTACTTC.